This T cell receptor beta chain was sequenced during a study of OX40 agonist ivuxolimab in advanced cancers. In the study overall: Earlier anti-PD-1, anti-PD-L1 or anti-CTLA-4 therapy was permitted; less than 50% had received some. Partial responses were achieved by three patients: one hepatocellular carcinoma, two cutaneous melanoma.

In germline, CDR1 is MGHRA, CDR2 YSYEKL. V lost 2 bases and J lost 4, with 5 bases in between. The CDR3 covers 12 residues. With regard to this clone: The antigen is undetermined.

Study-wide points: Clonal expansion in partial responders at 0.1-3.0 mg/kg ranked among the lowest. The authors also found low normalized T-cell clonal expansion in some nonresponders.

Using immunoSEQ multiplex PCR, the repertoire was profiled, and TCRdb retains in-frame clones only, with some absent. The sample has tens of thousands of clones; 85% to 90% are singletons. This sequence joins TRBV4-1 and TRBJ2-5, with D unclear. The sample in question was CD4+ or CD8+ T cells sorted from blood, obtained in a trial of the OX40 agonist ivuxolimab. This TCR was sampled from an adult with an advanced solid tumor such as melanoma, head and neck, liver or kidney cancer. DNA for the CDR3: TGCGCCAGCAGCCAAAATGGAGAGACCCAGTACTTC. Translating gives CASSQNGETQYF.